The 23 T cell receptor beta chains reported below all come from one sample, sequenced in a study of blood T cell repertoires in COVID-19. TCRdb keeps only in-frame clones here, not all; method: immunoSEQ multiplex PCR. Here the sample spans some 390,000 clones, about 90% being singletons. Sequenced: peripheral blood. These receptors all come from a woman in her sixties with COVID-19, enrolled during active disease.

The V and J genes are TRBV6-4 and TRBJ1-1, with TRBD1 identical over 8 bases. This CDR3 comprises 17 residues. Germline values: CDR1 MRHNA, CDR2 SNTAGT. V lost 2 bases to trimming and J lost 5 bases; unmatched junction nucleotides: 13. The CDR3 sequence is CASSDRQGWPWSTEAFF. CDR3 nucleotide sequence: TGTGCCAGCAGTGACAGACAGGGGTGGCCCTGGAGTACTGAAGCTTTCTTT.

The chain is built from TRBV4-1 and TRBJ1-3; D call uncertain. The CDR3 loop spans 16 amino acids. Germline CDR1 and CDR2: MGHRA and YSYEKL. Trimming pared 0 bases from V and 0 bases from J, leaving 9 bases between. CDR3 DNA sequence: TGCGCCAGCAGCCAAGATGAGGGCAGCTCTGGAAACACCATATATTTT. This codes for CASSQDEGSSGNTIYF.

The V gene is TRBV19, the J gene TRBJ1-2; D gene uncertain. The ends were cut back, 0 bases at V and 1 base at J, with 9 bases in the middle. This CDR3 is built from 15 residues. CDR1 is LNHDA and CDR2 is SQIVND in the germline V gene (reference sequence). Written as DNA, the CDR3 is TGTGCCAGTAGTATAGATCCACCAGTTAACTATGGCTACACCTTC. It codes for CASSIDPPVNYGYTF.

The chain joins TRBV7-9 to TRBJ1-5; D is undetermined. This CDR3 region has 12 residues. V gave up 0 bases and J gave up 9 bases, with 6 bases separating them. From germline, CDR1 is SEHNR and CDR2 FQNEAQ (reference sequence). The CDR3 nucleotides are TGTGCCAGCAGCTTAGCCCCCTGGCCCCAGCATTTT. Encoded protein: CASSLAPWPQHF.

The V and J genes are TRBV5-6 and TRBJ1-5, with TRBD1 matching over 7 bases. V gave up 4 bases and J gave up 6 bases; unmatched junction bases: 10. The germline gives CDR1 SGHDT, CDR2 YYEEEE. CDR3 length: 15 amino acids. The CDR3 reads CASSPPRGLVQPQHF. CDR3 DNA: TGTGCCAGCAGCCCTCCGAGGGGGCTGGTTCAGCCCCAGCATTTT. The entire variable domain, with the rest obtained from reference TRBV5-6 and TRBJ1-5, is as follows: DAGVTQSPTHLIKTRGQQVTLRCSPKSGHDTVSWYQQALGQGPQFIFQYYEEEERQRGNFPDRFSGHQFPNYSSELNVNALLLGDSALYLCASSPPRGLVQPQHFGDGTRLSIL.

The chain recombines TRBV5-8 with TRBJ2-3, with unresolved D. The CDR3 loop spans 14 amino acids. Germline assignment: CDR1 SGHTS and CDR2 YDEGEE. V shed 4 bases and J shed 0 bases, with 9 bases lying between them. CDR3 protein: CASSRSGSTDTQYF. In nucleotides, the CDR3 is TGTGCCAGCAGCCGTTCGGGTAGCACAGATACGCAGTATTTT.

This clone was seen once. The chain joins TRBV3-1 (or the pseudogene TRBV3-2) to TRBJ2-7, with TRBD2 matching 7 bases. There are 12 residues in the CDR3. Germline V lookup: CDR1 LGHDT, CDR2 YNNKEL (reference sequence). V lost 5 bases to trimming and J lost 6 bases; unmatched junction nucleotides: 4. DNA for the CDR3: TGTGCCAGCAGCTCCAGCGGGGCCGAGCAGTACTTC. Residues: CASSSSGAEQYF.

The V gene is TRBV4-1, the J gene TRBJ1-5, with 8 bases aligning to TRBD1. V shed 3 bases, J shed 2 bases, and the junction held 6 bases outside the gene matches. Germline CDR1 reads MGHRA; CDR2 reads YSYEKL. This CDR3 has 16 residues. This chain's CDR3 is CASSHPQGAGNQPQHF. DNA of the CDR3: TGCGCCAGCAGCCACCCCCAGGGGGCTGGCAATCAGCCCCAGCATTTT.

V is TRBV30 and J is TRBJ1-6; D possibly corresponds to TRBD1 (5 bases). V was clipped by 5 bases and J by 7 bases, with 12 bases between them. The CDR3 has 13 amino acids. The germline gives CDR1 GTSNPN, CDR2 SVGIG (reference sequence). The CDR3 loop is CAWGTFQNSPLHF. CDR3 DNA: TGTGCCTGGGGGACTTTCCAGAATTCACCCCTCCACTTT.

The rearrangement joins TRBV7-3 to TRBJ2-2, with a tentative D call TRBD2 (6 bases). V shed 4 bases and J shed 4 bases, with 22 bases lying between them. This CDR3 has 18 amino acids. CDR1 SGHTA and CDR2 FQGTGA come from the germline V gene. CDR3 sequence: CASSSGSSAGTFTGELFF. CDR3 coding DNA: TGTGCCAGCAGCTCGGGATCTAGCGCTGGGACTTTCACCGGGGAGCTGTTTTTT.

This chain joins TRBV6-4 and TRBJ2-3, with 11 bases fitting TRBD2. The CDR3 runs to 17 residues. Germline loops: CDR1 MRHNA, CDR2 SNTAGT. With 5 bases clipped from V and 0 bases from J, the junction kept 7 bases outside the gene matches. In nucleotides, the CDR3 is TGTGCCAGCAGTCGTACTAGCGGGGGCGCTAGCACAGATACGCAGTATTTT. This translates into CASSRTSGGASTDTQYF.

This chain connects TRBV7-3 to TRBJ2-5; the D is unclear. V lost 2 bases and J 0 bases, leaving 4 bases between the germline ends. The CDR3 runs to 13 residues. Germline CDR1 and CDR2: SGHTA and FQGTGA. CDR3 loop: CASSLGHQETQYF. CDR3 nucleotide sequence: TGTGCCAGCAGCTTAGGCCACCAAGAGACCCAGTACTTC.

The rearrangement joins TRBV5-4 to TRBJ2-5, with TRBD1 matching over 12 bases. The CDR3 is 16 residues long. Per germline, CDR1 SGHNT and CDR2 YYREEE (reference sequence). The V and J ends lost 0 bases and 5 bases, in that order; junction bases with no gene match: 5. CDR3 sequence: CASSLGGQGAWETQYF. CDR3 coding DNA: TGTGCCAGCAGCTTGGGGGGACAGGGGGCATGGGAGACCCAGTACTTC.

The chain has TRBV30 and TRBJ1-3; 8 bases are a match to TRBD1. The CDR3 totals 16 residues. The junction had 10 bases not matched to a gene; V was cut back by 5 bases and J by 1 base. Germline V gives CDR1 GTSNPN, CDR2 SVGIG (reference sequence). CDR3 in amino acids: CAWLPRDRSSGNTIYF. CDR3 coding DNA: TGTGCCTGGTTGCCGCGGGACAGGTCTTCTGGAAACACCATATATTTT.

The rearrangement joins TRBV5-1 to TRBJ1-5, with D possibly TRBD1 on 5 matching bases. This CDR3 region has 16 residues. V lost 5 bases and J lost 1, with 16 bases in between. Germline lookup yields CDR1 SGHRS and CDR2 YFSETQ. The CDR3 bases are TGCGCCAGCAGTCCTGGGTGGGGGGGAAGCAATCAGCCCCAGCATTTT. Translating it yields CASSPGWGGSNQPQHF.

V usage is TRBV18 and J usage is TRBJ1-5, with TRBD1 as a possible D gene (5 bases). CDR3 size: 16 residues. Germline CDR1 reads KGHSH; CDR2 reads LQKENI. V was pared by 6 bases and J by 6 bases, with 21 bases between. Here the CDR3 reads CASSVGGRRTCQPQHF. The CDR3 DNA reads TGTGCCAGCTCCGTCGGGGGACGGCGGACTTGTCAGCCCCAGCATTTT.

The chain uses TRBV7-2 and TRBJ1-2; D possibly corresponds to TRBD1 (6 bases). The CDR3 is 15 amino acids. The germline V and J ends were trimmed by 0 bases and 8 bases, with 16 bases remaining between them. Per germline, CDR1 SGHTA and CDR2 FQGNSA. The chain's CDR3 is CASSLALVTGRGYTF. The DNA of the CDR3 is TGTGCCAGCAGCTTAGCGCTGGTGACAGGAAGGGGCTACACCTTC.

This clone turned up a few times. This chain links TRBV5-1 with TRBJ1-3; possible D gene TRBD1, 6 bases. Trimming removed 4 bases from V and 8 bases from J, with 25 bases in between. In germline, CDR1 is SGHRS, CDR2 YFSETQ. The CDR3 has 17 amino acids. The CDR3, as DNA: TGCGCCAGCAGCCTAACCAATATCCCAGGGCGGACAGACACCATATATTTT. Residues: CASSLTNIPGRTDTIYF.

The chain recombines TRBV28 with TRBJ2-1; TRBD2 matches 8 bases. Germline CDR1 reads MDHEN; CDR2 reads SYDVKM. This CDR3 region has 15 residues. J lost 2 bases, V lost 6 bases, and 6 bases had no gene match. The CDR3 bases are TGTGCCAGCAGGGGCGGGGGGCAGCCCTACAATGAGCAGTTCTTC. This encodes CASRGGGQPYNEQFF.

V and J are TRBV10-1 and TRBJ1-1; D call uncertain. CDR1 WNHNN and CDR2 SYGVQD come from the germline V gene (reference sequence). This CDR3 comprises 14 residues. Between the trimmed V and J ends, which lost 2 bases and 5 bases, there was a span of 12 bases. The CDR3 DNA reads TGCGCCAGCAGTGAGAACCCGAGATTGACTGAAGCTTTCTTT. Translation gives CASSENPRLTEAFF.

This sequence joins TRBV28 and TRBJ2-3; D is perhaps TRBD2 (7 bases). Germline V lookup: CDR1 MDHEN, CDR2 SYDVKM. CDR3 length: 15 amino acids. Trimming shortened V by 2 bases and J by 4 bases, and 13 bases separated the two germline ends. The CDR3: CASSLAGAVADTQYF. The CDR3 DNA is TGTGCCAGCAGTTTAGCGGGGGCGGTCGCAGATACGCAGTATTTT.

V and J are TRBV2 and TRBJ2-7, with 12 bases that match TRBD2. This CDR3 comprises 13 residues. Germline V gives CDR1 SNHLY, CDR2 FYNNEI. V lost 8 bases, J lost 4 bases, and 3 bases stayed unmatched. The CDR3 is CASETSGGYEQYF. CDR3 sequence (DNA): TGTGCCAGCGAGACTAGCGGGGGTTACGAGCAGTACTTC.

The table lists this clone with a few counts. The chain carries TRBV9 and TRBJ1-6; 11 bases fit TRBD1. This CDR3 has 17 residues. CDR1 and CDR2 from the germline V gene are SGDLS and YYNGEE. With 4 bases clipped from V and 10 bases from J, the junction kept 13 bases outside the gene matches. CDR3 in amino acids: CASSPGQGAAFTSPLHF. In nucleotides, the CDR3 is TGTGCCAGCAGCCCTGGACAGGGGGCAGCTTTCACCTCACCCCTCCACTTT.